The 11 T cell receptor beta chains given below trace back to one sample, sequenced in a study of spatial heterogeneity in lung cancer. Antigens of these TCRs are unknown. Time point denoted: sample taken at primary tumor resection. TCRdb recomputed calls from the 5' RACE reads with MiXCR, one row per CDR3 protein. Of about 18,000 distinct CDR3 sequences listed, 7.5% are singletons. Study-level points and caveats: Counts of expanded intratumoral alpha and beta TCRs tracked tumor mutation counts.

The sequencing used lung tumor tissue, collected at surgery. Receptors were obtained from a male donor with early-stage non-small cell lung cancer.

This clonotype was detected a few times. For the CDR3, the DNA is TGTGCCAGCAGCTTAGTGGGGACAGGGGGCTCGGGTGAGCAGTTCTTC. Amino acids: CASSLVGTGGSGEQFF. This chain joins TRBV11-2 and TRBJ2-1; 12 bases line up with TRBD1. This CDR3 comprises 16 residues. V lost 1 base, J lost 9 bases, and 7 bases stayed unmatched. Germline V CDR1 and CDR2: SGHAT, FQNNGV.

This clonotype has ten or more counts. The J gene is TRBJ1-5, the V gene TRBV19, with D possibly being TRBD1 (5 bases). Germline V lookup: CDR1 LNHDA, CDR2 SQIVND (reference sequence). The V gene lost 2 bases and the J gene lost 2 bases, with 10 bases spanning the gap. The length of the CDR3 is 15 residues. The CDR3 DNA is TGTGCCAGTAGTATAACTGGGGGAGGCAATCAGCCCCAGCATTTT. This encodes CASSITGGGNQPQHF.

This clonotype was seen repeatedly, ten times or more. The gene calls are TRBV20-1 and TRBJ1-1; D is unclear. Trimming stripped 0 bases from V and 6 bases from J, with 14 bases between. CDR1 DFQATT and CDR2 SNEGSKA come from the germline V gene (reference sequence). The CDR3 loop spans 14 amino acids. The CDR3 DNA reads as TGCAGTGCTAGAGATAGTAGGGATTCGGCTGAAGCTTTCTTT. This codes for CSARDSRDSAEAFF.

This clonotype has ten or more counts. The chain carries TRBV7-2 and TRBJ2-1, with D perhaps being TRBD1 or TRBD2 (5 bases each). The CDR3 extends over 15 amino acids. With 2 bases removed from V and 2 bases from J, the gap between germline ends came to 10 bases. The germline CDR1 and CDR2 sequences are SGHTA and FQGNSA. CDR3 in amino acids: CASSLYGTTYNEQFF. For the CDR3, the DNA is TGTGCCAGCAGCTTATACGGGACGACCTACAATGAGCAGTTCTTC.

The chain couples TRBV20-1 to TRBJ2-7, with TRBD1 matching over 7 bases. This CDR3 is 14 amino acids long. The V gene end was trimmed by 0 bases and the J gene end by 2 bases; junction bases not matched to a gene: 4. Germline V gene lookup returns CDR1 DFQATT and CDR2 SNEGSKA (reference sequence). The CDR3 nucleotides read TGCAGTGCTAGAGAACGAGGGGGCCCCTACGAGCAGTACTTC. Translating gives CSARERGGPYEQYF.

The CDR3 nucleotides read TGTGCCAGCAGCTTAGGGGACAGGGGTAGTGGAACAGATACGCAGTATTTT. Amino acid sequence: CASSLGDRGSGTDTQYF. The chain is built from TRBV11-2 and TRBJ2-3; 10 bases are a match to TRBD1. Germline CDR1 is SGHAT and CDR2 is FQNNGV. The CDR3 contains 17 residues. The trim removed 1 base at V and 3 bases at J, leaving 7 bases unmatched.

There are many counts of this clonotype. J is TRBJ2-2 and V is TRBV29-1; D uncertain. The V gene lost 8 bases and the J gene lost 4 bases, with 11 bases spanning the gap. CDR1 is SQVTM and CDR2 is ANQGSEA in the germline V gene. This CDR3 has 12 residues. The CDR3 spells CSTPSLTGELFF. CDR3 sequence (DNA): TGCAGCACCCCCAGCCTCACCGGGGAGCTGTTTTTT.

This clonotype was seen many times. V is TRBV11-2 and J is TRBJ1-3, with a possible D match to TRBD1 (5 bases). The CDR3 spans 14 residues. Trimming took 4 bases from V and 0 from J, leaving 7 bases between them. Germline V gives CDR1 SGHAT, CDR2 FQNNGV. The CDR3 bases are TGTGCCAGCAGCTACAGGAGCTCTGGAAACACCATATATTTT. This sequence encodes CASSYRSSGNTIYF. The full variable domain, with the rest looked up from reference TRBV11-2 and TRBJ1-3, is EAGVAQSPRYKIIEKRQSVAFWCNPISGHATLYWYQQILGQGPKLLIQFQNNGVVDDSQLPKDRFSAERLKGVDSTLKIQPAKLEDSAVYLCASSYRSSGNTIYFGEGSWLTVV.

This clonotype was detected many times. J is TRBJ2-4 and V is TRBV20-1; TRBD2 might be the D (6 bases). The V and J ends lost 3 bases and 1 base respectively, with 10 bases between them. The germline V gene has CDR1 DFQATT and CDR2 SNEGSKA (reference sequence). This CDR3 has 14 amino acids. In DNA, the CDR3 is TGCAGTGCTAGTACGGGGGTGGCCAAAAACATTCAGTACTTC. Amino acid sequence: CSASTGVAKNIQYF.

The sample holds many counts of this clonotype. The J gene is TRBJ2-7, the V gene TRBV28, with TRBD2 matching 9 bases. V lost 6 bases and J lost 4; bases outside the gene matches: 7. The CDR3 length is 14 residues. The V gene's germline CDR1 is MDHEN and CDR2 SYDVKM. In nucleotides, the CDR3 is TGTGCCAGCAGACTTGGCGGGGGGGCTTACGAGCAGTACTTC. This codes for CASRLGGGAYEQYF.

The rearrangement links TRBV5-6 to TRBJ1-3; a weak D match, TRBD1 (6 bases). CDR3 length equals 15 residues. The germline gives CDR1 SGHDT, CDR2 YYEEEE. Deletions cut 10 bases from V and 0 bases from J, with 17 bases between. The CDR3 spells CAFSSGGRSGNTIYF. Written as DNA, the CDR3 is TGTGCCTTCTCCTCCGGGGGCCGCTCTGGAAACACCATATATTTT.